This TCR beta chain was sequenced during a study of brain metastases from non-small cell lung cancer. TCRdb's table, derived via immunoSEQ multiplex PCR, lists solely in-frame clones and lacks some. The data hold 2,500 or so clones, with about 85% observed a single time. The CDR3 has 13 residues. Trimming pared 7 bases from V and 8 bases from J, leaving 13 bases between. The germline V gene has CDR1 SGHRS and CDR2 YFSETQ. The V gene is TRBV5-1, the J gene TRBJ1-6; D is perhaps TRBD1 (5 bases). The source material was primary lung tumor tissue. This TCR came from a donor at least 40 years old with non-small cell lung cancer. CDR3 nucleotide sequence: TGCGCCAGCGGAGAAGGGGAGGATTCACCCCTCCACTTT. As protein: CASGEGEDSPLHF. Supplemented by reference TRBV5-1 and TRBJ1-6, the full variable domain reads KAGVTQTPRYLIKTRGQQVTLSCSPISGHRSVSWYQQTPGQGLQFLFEYFSETQRNKGNFPGRFSGRQFSNSRSEMNVSTLELGDSALYLCASGEGEDSPLHFGNGTRLTVT.